This TCR beta chain was captured by sequencing in a study of T cell responses to AZD1222 COVID-19 vaccine. Overall study results and limits: Repertoires were obtained only post-peak T cell response.

The count of this clone is one. Its cognate antigen is unknown. Germline loops: CDR1 SGHNT, CDR2 YYREEE (reference sequence). The CDR3 spans 15 residues. V dropped 1 base and J dropped 2 bases, with 13 bases sitting between them. Sequencing used immunoSEQ multiplex PCR; TCRdb keeps in-frame clones, though not all of them. The sample carries 150,000 to 200,000 clones, roughly 94% recorded once. The rearrangement links TRBV5-4 to TRBJ2-7; no definite D call. Sequenced here: peripheral blood, sampled 28 days after the second AZD1222 dose. The receptor's source is an adult who received the AZD1222 COVID-19 vaccine. Here the CDR3 DNA reads TGTGCCAGCAGCTTGAGTATAGGGTTAACCTACGAGCAGTACTTC. Protein: CASSLSIGLTYEQYF.